This T cell receptor beta chain comes out of a study of graft-versus-host responses after intestinal transplantation (dated by TCRdb to 2020 to 2022). Notes on the research overall: Recipients received multivisceral, liver-intestinal, or isolated intestinal transplants. Anti-thymocyte globulin induction was given to all recipients, followed by maintenance tacrolimus and steroids for about 3 years. After intestinal transplantation, graft-versus-host and host-versus-graft alloreactive T cell clones were followed in the graft, circulation and bone marrow using bulk TCR-beta CDR3 sequencing. Alloreactive clones were identified by sequencing pre-transplant mixed lymphocyte reaction products and comparing them with unstimulated pre-transplant donor and recipient T cells. The cohort enrolled under 25 intestinal transplant recipients including one retransplant, and a few patients lacking pretransplant specimens were excluded. Donor T cell macrochimerism was defined as a peak of at least 4% donor T cells among recipient peripheral blood mononuclear cells. Samples from a few later patients were sequenced in-house on an Illumina MiSeq with MiXCR processing rather than by the commercial service.

Regarding this clone: The antigen it recognizes is unknown. No base quality information exists; no much larger clone differs at one position.

Here is what the overall study found, with its caveats: GvH clones turned up in recipient bone marrow, with some appearing earlier in ileal mucosa or blood, a pattern consistent with an intestinal mucosal origin. Early after transplant, peak levels of circulating GvH clones were found to be associated with declines in HvG clones. In the allografts of patients with donor T cell macrochimerism, GvH to HvG T cell clonal ratios were high. Conclusions were limited by the relatively low number and heterogeneity of intestinal transplant patients.

Reading the label with the study, this specimen's time point is: cells obtained before transplantation from donor or recipient. CD3+CD4+ and CD3+CD8+ populations were FACS-sorted from unstimulated pre-transplant donor and recipient cells taken from spleen or lymph nodes. The library was generated by the immunoSEQ multiplex PCR assay. For most patients, genomic DNA was isolated with the Qiagen DNeasy Blood and Tissue Kit and sent frozen to Adaptive Biotechnologies for TCR sequencing. High-throughput TCR-beta CDR3 sequencing of genomic DNA from most patients was performed by Adaptive Biotechnologies. The authors' analysis ran thus. Adaptive's ImmunoSEQ software supplied the TCR sequencing data for 15 to 20 patients, while MiXCR and VDJtools were used to process a few other patients. To correct CD4 versus CD8 sorting errors, sequences present in both subsets at a frequency ratio below 5:1 were removed. Because the origin of CDR3 nucleotide sequences shared between donor and recipient could not be assigned, those sequences were removed. To be classed as alloreactive, a clone needed at least 2-fold expansion over unstimulated cells and a minimum CFSE-low frequency of 0.002% (template counts) or 0.001% (read counts). Clones were considered mappable if detected in sequenced pre-transplant spleen, lymph node, or MLR CFSE-low populations of the donor or recipient. The cumulative frequency of alloreactive clones was calculated as a percentage of all sequences, weighted by copy number. Entries here come from immuneACCESS through TCRdb and include only in-frame sequences with V and J called. Some clones fail to appear in such tables; in the studies checked, an unresolved V gene covers under half of the shortfall, and the cause of the remainder is unknown. V and J calls and clone size are given by that table; D and trimming were obtained from the DNA. In this sample the table shows about 130,000 clones, around nine tenths of which occur a single time. The ten top clones hold roughly 0.2% of the sample.

The CDR3 holds 15 amino acids from the cysteine to the phenylalanine. Of all the DNA, just the CDR3 is kept, 45 bases in frame from base 1. The CDR1 and CDR2 encoded by the germline V gene are SGDLS and YYNGEE. Trimming leaves V shorter by 0 bases and J shorter by 0 bases, with the junction holding 3 bases beyond the gene matches. The TCR comes from a human donor who received an intestinal transplant. This material consisted of unstimulated CD4+ T cells sorted from spleen or lymph node cells, taken before intestinal transplant. The rearranged segments are TRBV9 and TRBJ2-7, with 7 bases in between that match TRBD1. The nucleotide sequence reads as follows: TGTGCCAGCAGCGTAGTTGGGGACAGCTCCTACGAGCAGTACTTC. Protein translation: CASSVVGDSSYEQYF.